Reported below is one T cell receptor (beta chain). CDR1 MNHEY and CDR2 SVGAGI come from the germline V gene. J lost 4 bases, V lost 0 bases, and 3 bases had no gene match. CDR3 length: 15 residues. Using immunoSEQ multiplex PCR, the repertoire was profiled, and TCRdb retains in-frame clones only, with some absent. The sample holds about 230,000 clones; 65% to 85% are singletons and the top ten take around 25%. This sample was included in a study of blood T cell repertoires in COVID-19. In the study overall: The samples span acute and convalescent COVID-19 from the United States, Italy and Spain.

The sequencing input was peripheral blood. This clonotype originated in a man aged 35 to 55 with acute or convalescent COVID-19. J is TRBJ2-3 and V is TRBV6-5; TRBD1 agrees at 8 bases. The CDR3 DNA sequence: TGTGCCAGCAGTTACTCGCAGGGGGCGGCAGATACGCAGTATTTT. Translation: CASSYSQGAADTQYF.